This T cell receptor beta chain derives from a study of T cells expressing NK-cell markers. One entry per CDR3 protein, without DNA, is what TCRdb gives after re-calling the 5' RACE reads. The table lists a few hundred thousand distinct CDR3 sequences. Sequenced sample: blood T cells: a sorted CD56 or NKG2C T cell subset, CD4+ or CD8+ T cells, or bulk PBMC T cells (not recorded which). This clonotype was sampled from a man aged 18-70 years in good health.

CDR3: CATSRAGQGRNEQFF. This chain joins TRBV15 and TRBJ2-1; the D call of TRBD1 rests on TCRdb alone, since no DNA is present to check it. The V gene's germline CDR1 is LNHNV and CDR2 YYDKDF (reference sequence). The CDR3 is made up of 15 amino acids.